These 8 T cell receptor beta chains came from one sample sequenced in a study of monozygotic twins with cystic fibrosis (dated by TCRdb to about 2021). Library generation was performed with the immunoSEQ multiplex PCR assay. TCRdb stores this immuneACCESS table with in-frame sequences only. Part of the clones is absent; in the studies checked, under half of the shortfall reflects unresolved V genes, and no reason is known for the rest. In this sample the table shows about 23,000 clones, 97% of which occur a single time. The top ten clonotypes cover 0.13% to 0.15% of the sample. Sequenced input: blood. Every receptor here comes from a girl aged 10-17 years with cystic fibrosis.

The chain joins TRBV6-1 to TRBJ1-2; no definite D call. The CDR3 totals 14 residues. V was pared by 2 bases and J by 7 bases, with 14 bases between. CDR1 MNHNS and CDR2 SASEGT come from the germline V gene. The CDR3 reads CASSESVRVGGYTF. The CDR3 DNA is TGTGCCAGCAGTGAATCAGTAAGGGTTGGTGGCTACACCTTC.

The CDR3, as DNA: TGTGCCAGCAGACCCCCGGGGAGCACAGATACGCAGTATTTT. Amino acids: CASRPPGSTDTQYF. The chain couples TRBV25-1 to TRBJ2-3, with D perhaps TRBD2 (5 bases). Germline loops: CDR1 MGHDK, CDR2 SYGVNS. CDR3 length: 14 amino acids. V shed 6 bases and J shed 0 bases, with 10 bases lying between them. Full variable domain (remainder filled in from reference TRBV25-1 and TRBJ2-3): EADIYQTPRYLVIGTGKKITLECSQTMGHDKMYWYQQDPGMELHLIHYSYGVNSTEKGDLSSESTVSRIRTEHFPLTLESARPSHTSQYLCASRPPGSTDTQYFGPGTRLTVL.

This chain links TRBV28 with TRBJ2-7, with 7 positions matching TRBD2. Germline lookup yields CDR1 MDHEN and CDR2 SYDVKM. There are 13 residues in the CDR3. J lost 4 bases, V lost 2 bases, and 2 bases had no gene match. CDR3 in DNA: TGTGCCAGCAGTTTAGCGGGGGAATACGAGCAGTACTTC. Its protein product is CASSLAGEYEQYF.

The chain employs TRBV19 and TRBJ1-2, with D possibly being TRBD1 (5 bases). With 5 bases removed from V and 3 bases from J, the gap between germline ends came to 10 bases. The CDR3 is 13 amino acids. Germline V lookup: CDR1 LNHDA, CDR2 SQIVND (reference sequence). The CDR3 DNA sequence: TGTGCCAGTAGTCCAGACAGAGACTATGGCTACACCTTC. Protein product: CASSPDRDYGYTF.

The chain employs TRBV27 and TRBJ2-1; maybe TRBD1 (5 bases). Trimming removed 5 bases from V and 3 bases from J, with 8 bases in between. Germline CDR1 and CDR2: MNHEY and SMNVEV (reference sequence). There are 13 residues in the CDR3. CDR3 in amino acids: CASSGAYYNEQFF. CDR3 in DNA: TGTGCCAGCAGTGGGGCCTACTACAATGAGCAGTTCTTC.

V is TRBV11-1 and J is TRBJ1-1; D gene uncertain. The CDR3 contains 13 residues. Trimming removed 1 base from V and 5 bases from J, with 8 bases in between. Per germline, CDR1 SGHAT and CDR2 FQDESV (reference sequence). CDR3 bases: TGTGCCAGCAGCTTAGATATTGGAACTGAAGCTTTCTTT. It translates to CASSLDIGTEAFF.

The chain uses TRBV6-5 and TRBJ1-2; 7 bases are a match to TRBD1. CDR1 is MNHEY and CDR2 is SVGAGI in the germline V gene. Losses at the gene ends were 6 bases for V and 4 bases for J; bases not matched to a gene: 8. CDR3 size: 14 residues. This CDR3 reads CASREGTGAYGYTF. The CDR3 DNA reads as TGTGCCAGCAGGGAGGGAACAGGGGCCTATGGCTACACCTTC.

The rearrangement joins TRBV6-5 to TRBJ2-3; D remains unclear. The germline V gene has CDR1 MNHEY and CDR2 SVGAGI. Trimming stripped 0 bases from V and 0 bases from J, with 7 bases between. The CDR3 totals 15 residues. DNA for the CDR3: TGTGCCAGCAGTTACTCTGGCAGGAGCACAGATACGCAGTATTTT. The encoded protein is CASSYSGRSTDTQYF.